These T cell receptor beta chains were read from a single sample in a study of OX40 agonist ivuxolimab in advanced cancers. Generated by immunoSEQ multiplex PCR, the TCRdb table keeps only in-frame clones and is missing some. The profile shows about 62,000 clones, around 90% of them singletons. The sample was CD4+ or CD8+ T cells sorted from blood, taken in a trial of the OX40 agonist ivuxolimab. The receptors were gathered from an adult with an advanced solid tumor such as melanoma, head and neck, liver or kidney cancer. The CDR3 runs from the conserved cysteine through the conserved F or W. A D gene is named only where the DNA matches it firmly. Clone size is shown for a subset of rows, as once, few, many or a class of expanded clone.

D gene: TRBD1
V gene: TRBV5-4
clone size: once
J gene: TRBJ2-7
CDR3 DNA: TGTGCCAGCAGCTATGGACAGGGGGCGAACGAGCAGTACTTC
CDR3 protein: CASSYGQGANEQYF

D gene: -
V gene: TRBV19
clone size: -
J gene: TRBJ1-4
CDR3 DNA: TGTGCCAGTAGTATCTACCCCCCGGGGGCTAATGAAAAACTGTTTTTT
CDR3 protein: CASSIYPPGANEKLFF

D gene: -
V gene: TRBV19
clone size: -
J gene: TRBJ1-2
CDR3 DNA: TGTGCCAGTAGTATGGAACAAGGATACTATGGCTACACCTTC
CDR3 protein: CASSMEQGYYGYTF

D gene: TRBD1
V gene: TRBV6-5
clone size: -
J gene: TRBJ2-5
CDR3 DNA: TGTGCCAGCAGTTTGAAGGGGGCACGAGAGACCCAGTACTTC
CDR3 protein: CASSLKGARETQYF

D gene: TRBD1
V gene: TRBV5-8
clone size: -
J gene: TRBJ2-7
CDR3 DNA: TGTGCCAGCAGCTTACACAGGGGGCTAGACGAGCAGTACTTC
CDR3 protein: CASSLHRGLDEQYF

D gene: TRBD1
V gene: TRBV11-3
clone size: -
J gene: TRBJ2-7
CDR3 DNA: TGTGCCAGCAGCTTAGAGGGACAGGGCTACGAGCAGTACTTC
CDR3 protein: CASSLEGQGYEQYF

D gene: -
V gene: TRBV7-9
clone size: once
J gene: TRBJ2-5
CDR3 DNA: TGTGCCAGCAGCCAACGGAGGGCCAACGATGAGACCCAGTACTTC
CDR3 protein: CASSQRRANDETQYF

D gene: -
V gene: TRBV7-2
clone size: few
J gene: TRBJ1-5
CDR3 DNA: TGTGCCAGCAGCTTGGAGGGGTACAATCAGCCCCAGCATTTT
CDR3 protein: CASSLEGYNQPQHF

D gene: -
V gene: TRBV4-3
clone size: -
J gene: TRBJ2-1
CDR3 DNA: TGCGCCAGCAGCCAAGCTCCGCGTGCGGACTACTCCTACAATGAGCAGTTCTTC
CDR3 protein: CASSQAPRADYSYNEQFF

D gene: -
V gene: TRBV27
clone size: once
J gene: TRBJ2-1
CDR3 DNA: TGTGCCAGCAGTTTAAACAGGGTTAATGAGCAGTTCTTC
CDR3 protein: CASSLNRVNEQFF

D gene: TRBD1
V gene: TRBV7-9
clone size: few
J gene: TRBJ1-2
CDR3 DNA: TGTGCCAGCAGCCACCGGGGACAGGTTGATGGCTACACCTTC
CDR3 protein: CASSHRGQVDGYTF

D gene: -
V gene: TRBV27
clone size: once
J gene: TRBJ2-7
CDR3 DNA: TGTGCCAGCAGTTTACGTGGACTGGGTGGCTCCTACGAGCAGTACTTC
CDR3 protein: CASSLRGLGGSYEQYF

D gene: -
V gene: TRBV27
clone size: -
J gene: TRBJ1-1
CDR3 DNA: TGTGCCAGCAGTCCCGGCCTGGATGAAGCTTTCTTT
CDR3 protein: CASSPGLDEAFF

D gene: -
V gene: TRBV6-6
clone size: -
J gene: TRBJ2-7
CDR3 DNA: TGTGCCAGCAGTTACTTGGCAGTTATCTACGAGCAGTACTTC
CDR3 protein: CASSYLAVIYEQYF

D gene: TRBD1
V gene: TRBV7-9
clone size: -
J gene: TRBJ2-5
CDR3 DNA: TGTGCCAGCAGCTGGACAGGGGACGGGGTAGGAGAGACCCAGTACTTC
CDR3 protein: CASSWTGDGVGETQYF

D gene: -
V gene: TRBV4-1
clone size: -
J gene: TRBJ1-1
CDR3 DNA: TGCGCCAGCAGCCATCCCGGCGCGAACACTGAAGCTTTCTTT
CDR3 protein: CASSHPGANTEAFF

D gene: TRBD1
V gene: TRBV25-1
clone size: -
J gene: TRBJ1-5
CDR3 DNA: TGTGCCAGCACGCAGGGGGGGGATCAGCCCCAGCATTTT
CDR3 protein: CASTQGGDQPQHF

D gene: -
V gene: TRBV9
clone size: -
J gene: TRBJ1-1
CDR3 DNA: TGTGCCAGCAGCCCCCACGGGACACTGAACACTGAAGCTTTCTTT
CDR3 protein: CASSPHGTLNTEAFF

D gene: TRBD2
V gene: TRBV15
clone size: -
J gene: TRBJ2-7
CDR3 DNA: TGTGCCACCAGCAGAGGGGGCGGGAGTTCCCACGAGCAGTACTTC
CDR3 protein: CATSRGGGSSHEQYF

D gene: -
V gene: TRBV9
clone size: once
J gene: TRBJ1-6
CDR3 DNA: TGTGCCAGCAGCGACCAGGACGGGAGCTCCTATAATTCACCCCTCCACTTT
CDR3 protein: CASSDQDGSSYNSPLHF

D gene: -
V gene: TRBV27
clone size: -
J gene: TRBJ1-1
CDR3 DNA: TGTGCCAGCAGTATGGGAATTTGGGACACTGAAGCTTTCTTT
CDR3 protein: CASSMGIWDTEAFF

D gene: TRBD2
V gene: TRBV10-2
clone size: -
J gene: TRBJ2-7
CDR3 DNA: TGCGCCAGCAGGGGGGGTAGCGGGAGTTTGTACGAGCAGTACTTC
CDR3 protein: CASRGGSGSLYEQYF

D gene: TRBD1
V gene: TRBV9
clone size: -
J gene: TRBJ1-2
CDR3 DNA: TGTGCCAGCAGCGTAGGCTCCGGGACAGGGACGACCTATGGCTACACCTTC
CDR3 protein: CASSVGSGTGTTYGYTF

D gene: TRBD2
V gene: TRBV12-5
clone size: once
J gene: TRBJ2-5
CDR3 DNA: TGTGCTAGTGGTTGGTGGACTAGCGGGGTCCGGGAGACCCAGTACTTC
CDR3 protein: CASGWWTSGVRETQYF

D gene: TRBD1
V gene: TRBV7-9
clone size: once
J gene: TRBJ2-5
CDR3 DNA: TGTGCCAGCAGCTCCCCGGACAGGGGACGGGAGACCCAGTACTTC
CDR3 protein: CASSSPDRGRETQYF

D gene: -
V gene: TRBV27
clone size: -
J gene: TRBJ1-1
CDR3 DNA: TGTGCCAGCAGACAGGGTTCCGATGAAGCTTTCTTT
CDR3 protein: CASRQGSDEAFF

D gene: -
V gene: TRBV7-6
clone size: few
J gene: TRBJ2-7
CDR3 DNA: TGTGCCAGCAGCCCACGTCCTGGGACGGGACAACCCTCCTACGAGCAGTACTTC
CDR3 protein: CASSPRPGTGQPSYEQYF

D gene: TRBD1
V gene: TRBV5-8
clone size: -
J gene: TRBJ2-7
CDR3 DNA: TGTGCCAGCAGCTACAACAGGGGGTTCTCCTACGAGCAGTACTTC
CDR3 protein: CASSYNRGFSYEQYF

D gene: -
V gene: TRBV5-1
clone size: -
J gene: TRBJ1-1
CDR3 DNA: TGCGCCAGCAGCTTGGAATGGCTGGAGAACACTGAAGCTTTCTTT
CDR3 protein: CASSLEWLENTEAFF

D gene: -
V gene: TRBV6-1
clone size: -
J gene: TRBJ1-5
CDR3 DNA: TGTGCCAGCGGAATTCAGCCCCAGCATTTT
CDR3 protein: CASGIQPQHF

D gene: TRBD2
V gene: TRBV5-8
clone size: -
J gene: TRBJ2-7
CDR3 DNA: TGTGCCAGCAGCTCTGGGGGGACTAGTTTTTACGAGCAGTACTTC
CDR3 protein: CASSSGGTSFYEQYF

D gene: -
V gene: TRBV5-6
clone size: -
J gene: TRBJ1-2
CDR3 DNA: TGTGCCAGCATGGCTGGGCAGACTATTAACTATGGCTACACCTTC
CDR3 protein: CASMAGQTINYGYTF

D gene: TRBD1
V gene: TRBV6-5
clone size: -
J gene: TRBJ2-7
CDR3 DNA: TGTGCCAGCAGCAGGGACAGGGGTAAGGACGAGCAGTACTTC
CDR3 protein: CASSRDRGKDEQYF

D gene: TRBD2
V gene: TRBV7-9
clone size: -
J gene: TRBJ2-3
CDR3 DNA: TGTGCCAGCAGCTTAGCGACGGGACTATACAGCACAGATACGCAGTATTTT
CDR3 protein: CASSLATGLYSTDTQYF

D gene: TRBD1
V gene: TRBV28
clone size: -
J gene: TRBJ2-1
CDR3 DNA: TGTGCCAGCATGAAATGGACAGGGGATGAGCAGTTCTTC
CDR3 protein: CASMKWTGDEQFF

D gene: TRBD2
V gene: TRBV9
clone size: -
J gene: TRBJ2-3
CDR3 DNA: TGTGCCAGCAGCGTAGGGGCGGGAGGGCTGAGCACAGATACGCAGTATTTT
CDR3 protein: CASSVGAGGLSTDTQYF

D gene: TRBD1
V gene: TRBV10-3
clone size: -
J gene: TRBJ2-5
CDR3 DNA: TGTGCCATCAGCGCTGGACAGGGGGTGTTTTCGGAGACCCAGTACTTC
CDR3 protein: CAISAGQGVFSETQYF

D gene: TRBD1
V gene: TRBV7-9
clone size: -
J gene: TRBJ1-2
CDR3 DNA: TGTGCCAGCAGCTTAGGGGACAGCCACTATGGCTACACCTTC
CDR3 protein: CASSLGDSHYGYTF

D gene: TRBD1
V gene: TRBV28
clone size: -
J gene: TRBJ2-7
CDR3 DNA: TGTGCCAGCACGATTTACAGGGGCTACGAGCAGTACTTC
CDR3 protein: CASTIYRGYEQYF

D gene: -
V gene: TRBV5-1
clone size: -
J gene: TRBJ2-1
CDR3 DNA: TGCGCCAGCAGCTTGGAGATTTTCGATGAGCAGTTCTTC
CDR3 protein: CASSLEIFDEQFF

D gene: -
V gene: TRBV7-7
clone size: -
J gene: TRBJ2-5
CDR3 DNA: TGTGCCAGCAGCCCTGGGTTGCTGGGAGAAGAGACCCAGTACTTC
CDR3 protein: CASSPGLLGEETQYF

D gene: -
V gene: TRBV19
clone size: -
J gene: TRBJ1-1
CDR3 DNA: TGTGCCAGTAGTATGGGGCAGAGCATGAACACTGAAGCTTTCTTT
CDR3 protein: CASSMGQSMNTEAFF

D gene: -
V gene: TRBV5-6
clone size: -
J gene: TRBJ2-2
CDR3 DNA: TGTGCCAGCAGCTTGAACGGCAGGGGCCCGGGGGAGCTGTTTTTT
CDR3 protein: CASSLNGRGPGELFF

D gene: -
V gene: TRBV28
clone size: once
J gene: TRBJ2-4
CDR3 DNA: TGTGCCAGCAGGGTGATCGGGCAGCGGGCTCAGTACTTC
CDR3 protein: CASRVIGQRAQYF